This T cell receptor (beta chain) was recorded in a study of blood T cell repertoires in COVID-19. The CDR3 spans 18 residues. Per germline, CDR1 SGHDT and CDR2 YYEEEE. V lost 0 bases and J 0 bases, leaving 13 bases between the germline ends. The repertoire was sequenced with immunoSEQ multiplex PCR; TCRdb's copy has only in-frame clones and lacks some. Of 360,000 or so clones in the sample, 85% to 90% were seen once. The source material was PBMCs or T cells enriched from blood (not recorded which). This TCR was sampled from a woman aged 30 to 39 who had been exposed to COVID-19. This chain joins TRBV5-6 and TRBJ1-6, with D possibly TRBD1 on 6 matching bases. The CDR3 is CASSLAAGASSYNSPLHF. The CDR3 DNA follows: TGTGCCAGCAGCTTGGCGGCGGGGGCGAGCTCCTATAATTCACCCCTCCACTTT.